Presented here are 32 T cell receptor beta chains from one specimen sequenced in a study of sequential checkpoint blockade in melanoma. The repertoire was sequenced with immunoSEQ multiplex PCR; TCRdb's copy has only in-frame clones and lacks some. The sample has about 38,000 clones; over 75% are singletons. The treatment here: randomized to nivolumab then ipilimumab (arm A) or the reverse (arm B). The sample consisted of CD8+ T cells sorted from blood (inferred from file names), taken from a patient given nivolumab and ipilimumab in sequence. The receptors stem from a human donor with melanoma.

CDR3 amino acids: CASSQAGSPGNTIYF. Written as DNA, the CDR3 is TGCGCCAGCAGCCAAGCCGGGTCCCCTGGAAACACCATATATTTT. V usage is TRBV4-3 and J usage is TRBJ1-3; no definite D call. Germline-derived CDR1 and CDR2 are LGHNA and YSLEER. Trimming cost V 1 base and J 2 bases, with 9 bases left between them. This CDR3 contains 15 residues.

This chain connects TRBV7-9 to TRBJ2-6; 8 bases align to TRBD2. V trimming: 0 bases; J trimming: 0 bases; junction bases outside the gene matches: 4. CDR1 SEHNR and CDR2 FQNEAQ come from the germline V gene (reference sequence). The CDR3 spans 18 residues. CDR3 nucleotide sequence: TGTGCCAGCAGCTTAGCGGACGGGGGGGTCTCTGGGGCCAACGTCCTGACTTTC. Residues: CASSLADGGVSGANVLTF.

V is TRBV9 and J is TRBJ2-1; the match to TRBD2 covers 9 bases. Germline V gives CDR1 SGDLS, CDR2 YYNGEE. The J segment lost 7 bases and the V segment lost 0 bases, leaving 2 bases of the junction unmatched. CDR3 length: 14 residues. CDR3 loop: CASSVETSGNEQFF. CDR3 bases: TGTGCCAGCAGCGTAGAGACTAGCGGTAATGAGCAGTTCTTC. The complete variable domain, with remaining parts taken from reference TRBV9 and TRBJ2-1, reads DSGVTQTPKHLITATGQRVTLRCSPRSGDLSVYWYQQSLDQGLQFLIQYYNGEERAKGNILERFSAQQFPDLHSELNLSSLELGDSALYFCASSVETSGNEQFFGPGTRLTVL.

CDR3 in DNA: TGTGCCAGCAGTACCCGGATTGGGACAGAAGATAACTATGGCTACACCTTC. Translation: CASSTRIGTEDNYGYTF. This sequence joins TRBV28 and TRBJ1-2; 7 nucleotides match TRBD1. V shed 5 bases, J shed 1 base, and the junction held 13 bases outside the gene matches. This CDR3 is built from 17 residues. The germline CDR1 and CDR2 sequences are MDHEN and SYDVKM.

CDR3 coding DNA: TGTGCCATCAGTGGGGCAGGGGTACACACCATATATTTT. It specifies CAISGAGVHTIYF. J is TRBJ1-3 and V is TRBV10-3, with D possibly being TRBD1 (6 bases). With 4 bases removed from V and 8 bases from J, the gap between germline ends came to 12 bases. This CDR3 contains 13 residues. Per the germline V gene, CDR1 is ENHRY and CDR2 is SYGVKD.

The rearrangement uses TRBV18 and TRBJ2-1; a weak D match, TRBD1 (6 bases). Per germline, CDR1 KGHSH and CDR2 LQKENI. V shed 2 bases and J shed 8 bases, with 16 bases lying between them. The CDR3 loop spans 15 amino acids. DNA for the CDR3: TGTGCCAGCTCACCAGAGAACAGGGTGGGTGATGAGCAGTTCTTC. Residues: CASSPENRVGDEQFF.

V and J are TRBV4-1 and TRBJ2-1; 8 bases align to TRBD2. This CDR3 has 17 amino acids. Trimming took 1 base from V and 4 from J; bases not matched to a gene: 9. Germline loops: CDR1 MGHRA, CDR2 YSYEKL. In nucleotides, the CDR3 is TGCGCCAGCAGCCAAGGGGCGGGAACTAGCGGATACAATGAGCAGTTCTTC. Protein sequence: CASSQGAGTSGYNEQFF.

In its sample, this clone was seen a few times. This rearrangement joins TRBV28 to TRBJ1-5; D ambiguous. Deletions cut 6 bases from V and 10 bases from J, with 13 bases between. The CDR3 spans 12 residues. Per the germline V gene, CDR1 is MDHEN and CDR2 is SYDVKM. The CDR3 coding sequence is TGTGCCAGCAGACAGAGTTCGGAACCCCAGCATTTT. It encodes CASRQSSEPQHF.

The CDR3 is CASGLSPDGGFAGELFF. As DNA, the CDR3 is TGTGCTAGTGGTTTGTCACCGGACGGGGGTTTCGCCGGGGAGCTGTTTTTT. The chain couples TRBV12-5 to TRBJ2-2, with a weak D call TRBD2 (6 bases). Per germline, CDR1 LGHNT and CDR2 FRNRAP. This CDR3 is 17 amino acids long. Trimming took 2 bases from V and 6 from J, leaving 19 bases between them.

This CDR3 is CASSIGTGGWAEAFF. The CDR3 DNA follows: TGTGCCAGTAGTATCGGGACAGGGGGCTGGGCTGAAGCTTTCTTT. V is TRBV19 and J is TRBJ1-1, with 12 bases matching TRBD1. CDR3 length: 15 residues. V lost 3 bases and J lost 6; bases outside the gene matches: 5. Germline V gives CDR1 LNHDA, CDR2 SQIVND (reference sequence).

This chain uses TRBV2 with TRBJ2-6; a possible D gene is TRBD1 (6 bases). The V gene's germline CDR1 is SNHLY and CDR2 FYNNEI. Deletions cut 4 bases from V and 0 bases from J, with 13 bases between. This CDR3 contains 17 residues. The CDR3 DNA is TGTGCCAGCAGTGGGGACATCCGTGACTCTGGGGCCAACGTCCTGACTTTC. It is translated as CASSGDIRDSGANVLTF.

V and J are TRBV7-3 and TRBJ2-2; D not resolved. Between the trimmed V and J ends, which lost 1 base and 1 base, there was a span of 7 bases. The CDR3 length is 15 residues. Looked up from germline, CDR1 is SGHTA and CDR2 is FQGTGA. CDR3 coding DNA: TGTGCCAGCAGCTTAAGGGCCGTGAACACCGGGGAGCTGTTTTTT. As protein: CASSLRAVNTGELFF.

V usage is TRBV27 and J usage is TRBJ1-2; TRBD1 matches 8 bases. In germline, CDR1 is MNHEY, CDR2 SMNVEV (reference sequence). The CDR3 consists of 14 residues. The ends lost 5 bases at V and 6 bases at J; junction bases unmatched: 8. CDR3 loop: CASSRGQGADGYTF. Written as DNA, the CDR3 is TGTGCCAGCAGTAGAGGGCAGGGGGCGGATGGCTACACCTTC.

This clone was detected only once. This chain connects TRBV7-9 to TRBJ1-2; tentative D call: TRBD1 (6 bases). Germline V CDR1 and CDR2: SEHNR, FQNEAQ (reference sequence). The V end was cut by 8 bases, the J end by 6 bases, with 16 bases between. CDR3 length: 13 residues. CDR3 in DNA: TGTGCCAGCCTTGAAGGACAGTATAATGGCTACACCTTC. Protein sequence: CASLEGQYNGYTF.

This sequence joins TRBV27 and TRBJ1-1, with D maybe TRBD1 (5 bases). The CDR3 totals 13 residues. V was cut by 5 bases and J by 7 bases, with 14 bases left in between. The germline V gene encodes CDR1 MNHEY and CDR2 SMNVEV (reference sequence). As DNA, the CDR3 is TGTGCCAGCAGTCCCATGGGCCAGGGTGAAGCTTTCTTT. Its translation is CASSPMGQGEAFF.

In this sample, this clone turned up once. V usage is TRBV5-1 and J usage is TRBJ2-4, with 7 bases fitting TRBD2. The J segment lost 1 base and the V segment lost 2 bases, leaving 12 bases of the junction unmatched. The CDR3 is 18 residues long. Germline V lookup: CDR1 SGHRS, CDR2 YFSETQ. In DNA form, the CDR3 reads TGCGCCAGCAGCTTAAGGGGAGGGCCGGTTGGGGCCAAAAACATTCAGTACTTC. Protein sequence: CASSLRGGPVGAKNIQYF.

DNA of the CDR3: TGTGCCAGCAGTCCAACGGGGACTAGCCGCGAGCAGTACTTC. It encodes CASSPTGTSREQYF. The chain couples TRBV6-1 to TRBJ2-7; TRBD2 matches 9 bases. Germline assignment: CDR1 MNHNS and CDR2 SASEGT. CDR3 length: 14 residues. The V segment lost 5 bases and the J segment 6 bases; nucleotides outside the gene matches: 8.

J is TRBJ2-1 and V is TRBV4-2; 7 bases are a match to TRBD2. The CDR3 loop spans 16 amino acids. CDR1 LGHNA and CDR2 YNFKEQ come from the germline V gene. V trimming: 3 bases; J trimming: 4 bases; junction bases outside the gene matches: 9. CDR3 sequence reads: CASSQVGGGEYNEQFF. The CDR3 DNA sequence: TGTGCCAGCAGCCAGGTCGGGGGAGGGGAGTACAATGAGCAGTTCTTC.

This chain connects TRBV11-3 to TRBJ2-3; possibly TRBD2 for D (6 bases). Trimming took off 5 bases at V and 3 bases at J, with 9 bases between the two ends. CDR1 is SGHNT, CDR2 YENEEA, per germline. CDR3 length: 13 amino acids. CDR3 sequence: CASSDGSTDTQYF. For the CDR3, the DNA is TGTGCCAGCAGCGACGGGAGTACAGATACGCAGTATTTT.

The rearrangement links TRBV10-2 to TRBJ2-2, with D perhaps TRBD2 (5 bases). Trimming took 7 bases from V and 1 from J, leaving 13 bases between them. Looked up from germline, CDR1 is WSHSY and CDR2 is SAAADI. This CDR3 is built from 15 residues. The CDR3 coding sequence is TGCGCCAGCACCGTTGTGGGAGTGAACACCGGGGAGCTGTTTTTT. This codes for CASTVVGVNTGELFF.

The chain is built from TRBV7-6 and TRBJ1-1, with TRBD1 matching over 7 bases. In germline, CDR1 is SGHVS, CDR2 FNYEAQ. V lost 5 bases, J lost 2 bases, and 5 bases stayed unmatched. This CDR3 comprises 14 residues. The CDR3 is CASSPDRINTEAFF. Here the CDR3 DNA reads TGTGCCAGCAGCCCGGACAGGATTAACACTGAAGCTTTCTTT.

The DNA for the CDR3 is TGCGCCAGCAGCCAAGGGACAGGGGGAGTCGAGCAGTACTTC. It translates to CASSQGTGGVEQYF. This chain joins TRBV4-1 and TRBJ2-7; 10 bases are shared with TRBD1. The CDR3 has 14 amino acids. CDR1 is MGHRA and CDR2 is YSYEKL in the germline V gene. With V trimmed by 1 base and J by 6 bases, 3 bases remained unmatched.

The rearrangement links TRBV6-5 to TRBJ1-2, with 7 bases fitting TRBD1. The V gene's germline CDR1 is MNHEY and CDR2 SVGAGI. The length of the CDR3 is 12 residues. The V segment lost 7 bases and the J segment 8 bases; nucleotides outside the gene matches: 7. CDR3 protein: CASITTGEGYTF. For the CDR3, the DNA is TGTGCCAGCATCACTACAGGGGAAGGCTACACCTTC.

This sequence joins TRBV6-5 and TRBJ1-6, with TRBD1 identical over 7 bases. The CDR3 runs 15 residues. Germline-derived CDR1 and CDR2 are MNHEY and SVGAGI. V was pared by 5 bases and J by 6 bases, with 7 bases of the junction left unmatched. Written as DNA, the CDR3 is TGTGCCAGCAGTACCACGACAGGGATTAATTCACCCCTCCACTTT. Translated: CASSTTTGINSPLHF.

This clone was seen once. The chain employs TRBV6-5 and TRBJ2-5; D possibly corresponds to TRBD2 (7 bases). CDR3 length: 15 amino acids. Germline-derived CDR1 and CDR2 are MNHEY and SVGAGI. Trimming removed 0 bases at V and 5 bases at J, with 13 bases between. CDR3 in amino acids: CASSYSGLGGETQYF. The DNA of the CDR3 is TGTGCCAGCAGTTACTCCGGACTAGGGGGGGAGACCCAGTACTTC.

The V and J genes are TRBV5-1 and TRBJ2-5, with TRBD2 as a possible D gene (5 bases). The ends were cut back, 9 bases at V and 5 bases at J, with 20 bases in the middle. Per germline, CDR1 SGHRS and CDR2 YFSETQ. This CDR3 has 14 residues. The CDR3 region has the DNA TGCGCCACGGCGGAAAGGCCGGAGGTGGAGACCCAGTACTTC. It yields the protein CATAERPEVETQYF.

The chain recombines TRBV4-1 with TRBJ2-2; D is unclear. In germline, CDR1 is MGHRA, CDR2 YSYEKL. The CDR3 consists of 16 residues. Trimming left V 4 bases short and J 3 bases short, with 15 bases between. The CDR3 nucleotides read TGCGCCAGCAGCCGAGAGAGGAACGGCTACACCGGGGAGCTGTTTTTT. Its translation: CASSRERNGYTGELFF.

The V and J genes are TRBV27 and TRBJ2-7; D ambiguous. The CDR3 runs to 15 residues. CDR1 and CDR2 (germline): MNHEY, SMNVEV (reference sequence). Trimming removed 6 bases from V and 5 bases from J, with 20 bases in between. This chain's CDR3 is CASSPRMAIGNEQYF. The CDR3 region has the DNA TGTGCCAGCAGCCCTAGGATGGCCATAGGAAACGAGCAGTACTTC.

The rearrangement joins TRBV19 to TRBJ1-1; unclear D gene. This CDR3 region has 14 residues. Germline loops: CDR1 LNHDA, CDR2 SQIVND (reference sequence). The V end was cut by 1 base, the J end by 1 base, with 7 bases between. CDR3 residues: CASSIVSGNTEAFF. The DNA of the CDR3 is TGTGCCAGTAGTATAGTTTCAGGGAACACTGAAGCTTTCTTT.

The V gene is TRBV27, the J gene TRBJ2-1; D might be TRBD2 (6 bases). Germline-derived CDR1 and CDR2 are MNHEY and SMNVEV (reference sequence). The V gene lost 4 bases and the J gene lost 4 bases, with 8 bases spanning the gap. The CDR3 runs to 13 residues. In DNA, the CDR3 is TGTGCCAGCAGTTGGGACTTGTACAATGAGCAGTTCTTC. This gives the protein CASSWDLYNEQFF.

The chain carries TRBV4-1 and TRBJ2-1, with TRBD1 matching 7 bases. Looked up from germline, CDR1 is MGHRA and CDR2 is YSYEKL. This CDR3 has 15 amino acids. The junction had 9 bases not matched to a gene; V was cut back by 4 bases and J by 6 bases. CDR3 bases: TGCGCCAGCAGCCCCCTGGGGGCAGGGGGCAATGAGCAGTTCTTC. Encoded protein: CASSPLGAGGNEQFF.

The genes are TRBV10-2 and TRBJ2-7; tentatively, D is TRBD1 (5 bases). The CDR3 covers 12 residues. Trimming pared 6 bases from V and 2 bases from J, leaving 8 bases between. The germline V gene has CDR1 WSHSY and CDR2 SAAADI. CDR3 in amino acids: CASRDNTYEQYV. CDR3 in DNA: TGCGCCAGCAGGGACAATACCTACGAGCAGTACGTC.